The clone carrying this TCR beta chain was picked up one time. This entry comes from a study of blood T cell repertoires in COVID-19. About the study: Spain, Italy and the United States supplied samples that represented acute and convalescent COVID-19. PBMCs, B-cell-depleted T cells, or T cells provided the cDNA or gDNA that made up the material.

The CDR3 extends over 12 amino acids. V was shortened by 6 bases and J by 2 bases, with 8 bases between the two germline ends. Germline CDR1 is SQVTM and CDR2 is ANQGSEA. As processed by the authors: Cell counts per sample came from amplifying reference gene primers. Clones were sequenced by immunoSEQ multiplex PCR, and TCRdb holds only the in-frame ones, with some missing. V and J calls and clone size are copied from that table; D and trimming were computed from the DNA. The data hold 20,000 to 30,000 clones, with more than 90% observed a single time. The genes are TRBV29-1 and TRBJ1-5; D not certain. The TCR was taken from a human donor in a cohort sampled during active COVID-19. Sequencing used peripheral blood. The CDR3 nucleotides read TGCAGCGTCGCTGAGGGCAATCAGCCCCAGCATTTT. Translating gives CSVAEGNQPQHF.